Listed below are T cell receptor beta chains from one sample, sequenced in a study of pediatric ulcerative colitis. The repertoire was sequenced with immunoSEQ multiplex PCR; TCRdb's copy has only in-frame clones and lacks some. Of around 18,000 clones in the sample, less than 85% were seen once. Material for sequencing was gut tissue. The receptor source for this set is a boy aged 5-17 years with moderate ulcerative colitis. Each CDR3 is given with its conserved first and last residue. D genes are given only for firm matches. A row's size may be missing; if present it is once, few, many or a size class.

j_gene	d_gene	abundance	v_gene	CDR3aa	CDR3nt
TRBJ2-1	TRBD2	.	TRBV7-2	CASSYHGLAGGISEQFF	TGTGCCAGCAGCTACCACGGGCTAGCGGGAGGGATTAGTGAGCAGTTCTTC
TRBJ1-1	TRBD1	.	TRBV11-2	CASSFGQDPNTEAFF	TGTGCCAGCAGCTTTGGACAGGATCCGAACACTGAAGCTTTCTTT
TRBJ2-7	.	.	TRBV7-2	CASSLALSWVGEQYF	TGTGCCAGCAGCTTAGCCCTTTCTTGGGTGGGGGAGCAGTACTTC
TRBJ1-6	.	few	TRBV11-2	CASSPAGFWGRIYSPLHF	TGTGCCAGCAGCCCCGCCGGGTTCTGGGGGCGCATATATTCACCCCTCCACTTT
TRBJ2-3	.	.	TRBV27	CASSLPPPTEDNTDTQYF	TGTGCCAGCAGTTTACCCCCCCCGACAGAGGACAACACAGATACGCAGTATTTT
TRBJ2-7	.	.	TRBV7-2	CASSLPSYEQYF	TGTGCCAGCAGCTTACCCTCCTACGAGCAGTACTTC
TRBJ2-3	.	.	TRBV6-1	CASSEFRVIRTDTQYF	TGTGCCAGCAGTGAATTCAGGGTGATTCGCACAGATACGCAGTATTTT
TRBJ2-5	.	.	TRBV5-6	CASSSRGWGQETQYF	TGTGCCAGCAGCTCGAGAGGTTGGGGCCAAGAGACCCAGTACTTC
TRBJ2-5	TRBD2	.	TRBV4-1	CASSQDTLRGGETQYF	TGCGCCAGCAGCCAGGATACCCTTCGCGGGGGTGAGACCCAGTACTTC
TRBJ2-3	.	.	TRBV4-2	CASSHSMDTQYF	TGTGCCAGCAGCCATTCCATGGATACGCAGTATTTT
TRBJ2-7	.	.	TRBV7-9	CASRQGYEQYF	TGTGCCAGCAGACAGGGCTACGAGCAGTACTTC
TRBJ2-1	TRBD1	.	TRBV29-1	CSVVNRDRGRNSYNEQFF	TGCAGCGTTGTGAACCGGGACAGGGGACGTAACTCCTACAATGAGCAGTTCTTC
TRBJ2-7	TRBD1	few	TRBV6-1	CALRGQGAHGQYF	TGTGCCCTTAGAGGGCAGGGGGCGCATGGGCAGTACTTC
TRBJ2-1	TRBD1	.	TRBV5-4	CASSPGQGRYNEQFF	TGTGCCAGCAGCCCGGGACAGGGGAGGTACAATGAGCAGTTCTTC
TRBJ2-3	TRBD2	once	TRBV10-3	CAISGSTSGSSTDTQYF	TGTGCCATCAGTGGGTCCACTAGCGGTTCTAGCACAGATACGCAGTATTTT
TRBJ1-2	TRBD1	few	TRBV7-2	CASSEGQDFYGYTF	TGTGCCAGCAGCGAGGGACAGGACTTCTATGGCTACACCTTC
TRBJ2-5	.	.	TRBV4-1	CASSQVRLGETQYF	TGCGCCAGCAGCCAAGTGAGACTGGGGGAGACCCAGTACTTC
TRBJ1-2	.	.	TRBV30	CAWSARGGGSYGYTF	TGTGCCTGGAGTGCAAGAGGGGGGGGAAGCTATGGCTACACCTTC
TRBJ2-5	TRBD2	few	TRBV6-1	CASSVGGVGETQYF	TGTGCCAGCAGTGTTGGGGGGGTAGGGGAGACCCAGTACTTC